This T cell receptor (beta chain) was sequenced during a study of shared clonotypes between healthy human individuals. In the naive CD8 group, cells lacked CD45RO and were positively selected for CCR7, so terminally differentiated effector memory CD45RA+ cells were left out. Donation came from healthy HIV-negative adults that had no recent acute infections or vaccinations. V was pared by 7 bases and J by 4 bases, with 14 bases between. Per the germline V gene, CDR1 is SGHTS and CDR2 is YDEGEE. The CDR3 loop spans 13 amino acids. Study-wide points: When compared with the clonotypes that were shared by all four sorted-subset donors, the non-shared clonotypes turned out to have lower generation probabilities. It was expected that sequencing depth would affect clonotype sharing among donors.

Note on this clone: Its antigen is as yet unknown.

For every subset, genomic DNA was evenly distributed across several immunoSEQ plates. The method was immunoSEQ multiplex PCR; TCRdb's version includes in-frame clones alone and lacks a portion of them. Seen here are around 700,000 clones, roughly nine tenths observed once, and the top ten hold roughly 24%. The specimen was naive CD8+ T cells sorted from blood. The V gene is TRBV5-8, the J gene TRBJ1-2; no firm D call. The TCR sequence derives from a man between 25 and 39 years old in good health. The CDR3 sequence: CASPPPSSYGYTF. In nucleotides, the CDR3 is TGTGCCAGCCCTCCACCGAGTTCCTATGGCTACACCTTC.